These 9 T cell receptor beta chains originate from one sample sequenced in a study of cytomegalovirus exposure and HLA in healthy donors. Primers for the PCR totalled 60 Vbeta and 13 Jbeta. Generated by immunoSEQ multiplex PCR, the TCRdb table keeps only in-frame clones and is missing some. The repertoire holds around 37,000 clones, with about 74% as singletons. The sample consisted of PBMCs. Receptors originate from a man aged 25-45 years in good health and CMV-seronegative.

V usage is TRBV28 and J usage is TRBJ2-7; 9 bases agree with TRBD1. The V gene end was trimmed by 3 bases and the J gene end by 6 bases; junction bases not matched to a gene: 9. The CDR3 runs to 15 residues. Per the germline V gene, CDR1 is MDHEN and CDR2 is SYDVKM. Here the CDR3 DNA reads TGTGCCAGCAGTTTCCTGGGACAGGGCGGGGTCGAGCAGTACTTC. Translation gives CASSFLGQGGVEQYF.

This chain links TRBV6-1 with TRBJ2-5, with 9 bases aligning to TRBD1. The last part of the DNA fits TRBJ2-7 better; the J call may be wrong. This CDR3 has 14 amino acids. Per germline, CDR1 MNHNS and CDR2 SASEGT. The CDR3 loop reads CASSLQGAGYEQYF. The CDR3 DNA follows: TGTGCCAGCAGTTTACAGGGGGCGGGCTACGAGCAGTACTTC.

This sequence joins TRBV11-3 and TRBJ2-1; 9 bases align to TRBD1. CDR1 SGHNT and CDR2 YENEEA come from the germline V gene. The J segment lost 5 bases and the V segment lost 4 bases, leaving 3 bases of the junction unmatched. This CDR3 region has 14 residues. Here the CDR3 reads CASSSRDRDNEQFF. DNA of the CDR3: TGTGCCAGCAGCTCCCGGGACAGGGACAATGAGCAGTTCTTC.

Worth noting for this clone: An end of the junction does not agree with germline; a read error may underlie this. The chain is built from TRBV7-7 and TRBJ2-1; perhaps TRBD2 as D (6 bases). Germline CDR1 is SSHAT and CDR2 is FNYEAQ (reference sequence). The CDR3 has 14 amino acids. CDR3 bases: TGTGCTAGCAGCTTGAGCGGGCGCGTCAATGAGCAGTTCTTC. Translated, it gives CASSLSGRVNEQFF.

V is TRBV7-9 and J is TRBJ2-3; 10 bases are shared with TRBD2. The CDR3 consists of 15 residues. The germline V gene has CDR1 SEHNR and CDR2 FQNEAQ (reference sequence). J lost 3 bases, V lost 6 bases, and 6 bases had no gene match. The CDR3 region is CASSSGTSETDTQYF. CDR3 nucleotides: TGTGCCAGCAGTTCCGGGACTAGCGAGACAGATACGCAGTATTTT.

V and J are TRBV9 and TRBJ1-4; 11 bases are shared with TRBD1. V dropped 3 bases and J dropped 6; count of bases not matched to a gene: 10. CDR3 length: 17 amino acids. CDR1 and CDR2 from the germline V gene are SGDLS and YYNGEE. The CDR3 nucleotides read TGTGCCAGCAGCGCCGGACAGGGGGCGTTTTATGATGAAAAACTGTTTTTT. This codes for CASSAGQGAFYDEKLFF.

The chain links TRBV10-2 to TRBJ2-3; 10 bases are a match to TRBD2. The germline CDR1 and CDR2 sequences are WSHSY and SAAADI. With 3 bases clipped from V and 5 bases from J, the junction kept 2 bases outside the gene matches. The CDR3 is made up of 14 amino acids. The CDR3 DNA sequence: TGCGCCAGCAGTGATCAGCGGGGGGGAGATACGCAGTATTTT. The encoded protein is CASSDQRGGDTQYF.

V and J are TRBV7-9 and TRBJ1-2; weak D call: TRBD1 (5 bases). Trimming pared 0 bases from V and 5 bases from J, leaving 16 bases between. There are 16 residues in the CDR3. The germline V gene encodes CDR1 SEHNR and CDR2 FQNEAQ (reference sequence). The DNA of the CDR3 is TGTGCCAGCAGCTTAGCGGGGCAGGGTGGTCGGTATGGCTACACCTTC. Its translation is CASSLAGQGGRYGYTF. Variable domain in full (rest from reference TRBV7-9 and TRBJ1-2): DTGVSQNPRHKITKRGQNVTFRCDPISEHNRLYWYRQTLGQGPEFLTYFQNEAQLEKSRLLSDRFSAERPKGSFSTLEIQRTEQGDSAMYLCASSLAGQGGRYGYTFGSGTRLTVV.

The V gene is TRBV28, the J gene TRBJ1-5, with 9 bases aligning to TRBD1. The CDR3 runs to 15 residues. Trimming at V came to 5 bases and at J to 7 bases, leaving 9 bases not matched to a gene. CDR1 and CDR2 (germline): MDHEN, SYDVKM. CDR3 DNA: TGTGCCAGCAGTGTCGGACAGGGGTTCCGGCAGCCCCAGCATTTT. This translates into CASSVGQGFRQPQHF.